The next 26 T cell receptor beta chains were all read from a single sample in a study of blood T cell repertoires in COVID-19. The table came from immunoSEQ multiplex PCR; TCRdb's copy has only in-frame clones and leaves some out. The sample has about 240,000 clones; roughly 82% are singletons. Sequenced sample: peripheral blood. Receptor source: a woman aged 70-85 years with acute or convalescent COVID-19.

The chain is built from TRBV28 and TRBJ1-2; D gene uncertain. The germline V and J ends were trimmed by 3 bases and 4 bases, with 6 bases remaining between them. The CDR3 sequence is 12 residues long. The germline V gene encodes CDR1 MDHEN and CDR2 SYDVKM. This CDR3 reads CASSLSSYGYTF. The CDR3 DNA follows: TGTGCCAGCAGTTTGTCCAGCTATGGCTACACCTTC.

The rearrangement links TRBV11-2 to TRBJ2-7; D unclear. Trimming shortened V by 5 bases and J by 3 bases, and 14 bases separated the two germline ends. The CDR3 totals 14 residues. CDR1 is SGHAT, CDR2 FQNNGV, per germline. The CDR3 is CASSASQARYEQYF. DNA of the CDR3: TGTGCCAGCAGCGCGTCCCAGGCCCGCTACGAGCAGTACTTC.

The chain carries TRBV10-1 and TRBJ1-1; unclear D gene. The CDR3 length is 15 residues. Germline CDR1 reads WNHNN; CDR2 reads SYGVQD (reference sequence). Trimming cost V 0 bases and J 1 base, with 9 bases left between them. The CDR3 coding sequence is TGCGCCAGCAGTGAGTCGTTACAGCCGAACACTGAAGCTTTCTTT. This gives the protein CASSESLQPNTEAFF.

V usage is TRBV19 and J usage is TRBJ1-1, with D possibly being TRBD1 (5 bases). This CDR3 has 14 amino acids. Between the trimmed V and J ends, which lost 8 bases and 4 bases, there was a span of 17 bases. CDR1 and CDR2 (germline): LNHDA, SQIVND (reference sequence). The CDR3 here is CASRGGGKSTEAFF. CDR3 nucleotide sequence: TGTGCCAGTCGTGGGGGGGGGAAGAGCACTGAAGCTTTCTTT.

The chain couples TRBV2 to TRBJ2-5, with 7 bases matching TRBD2. The junction had 7 bases not matched to a gene; V was cut back by 1 base and J by 5 bases. The CDR3 is 15 amino acids. CDR1 is SNHLY and CDR2 is FYNNEI in the germline V gene. CDR3: CASSEVQRGDETQYF. The CDR3 bases are TGTGCCAGCAGTGAAGTTCAGCGGGGCGATGAGACCCAGTACTTC.

This clone was picked up one time. The chain recombines TRBV6-5 with TRBJ2-1; 9 nucleotides match TRBD2. J gave up 4 bases and V 7 bases, and 5 bases lay outside the gene matches. The CDR3 has 14 amino acids. Germline CDR1 and CDR2: MNHEY and SVGAGI. The CDR3 DNA is TGTGCCAGCACCTCTAGCGGGGTATACAATGAGCAGTTCTTC. Translating it yields CASTSSGVYNEQFF.

V and J are TRBV4-3 and TRBJ1-5; D not resolved. There are 13 residues in the CDR3. With 0 bases removed from V and 7 bases from J, the gap between germline ends came to 7 bases. CDR1 LGHNA and CDR2 YSLEER come from the germline V gene. CDR3 in DNA: TGCGCCAGCAGCCAAGATACTCACCAGCCCCAGCATTTT. It encodes CASSQDTHQPQHF.

The V and J genes are TRBV7-9 and TRBJ2-5, with 7 bases lining up with TRBD2. The CDR3 covers 16 residues. V shed 3 bases and J 0 bases; nucleotides not matched to a gene: 7. Germline CDR1 is SEHNR and CDR2 is FQNEAQ (reference sequence). DNA for the CDR3: TGTGCCAGCAGCTTGACTTCAGCGGGGAACCAAGAGACCCAGTACTTC. It yields the protein CASSLTSAGNQETQYF.

This chain joins TRBV28 and TRBJ2-2, with D tentatively TRBD1 (5 bases). V shed 8 bases and J shed 3 bases, with 10 bases lying between them. Looked up from germline, CDR1 is MDHEN and CDR2 is SYDVKM. This CDR3 is built from 13 residues. The CDR3 bases are TGTGCCAGCTCCAGGGTAGACACCGGGGAGCTGTTTTTT. Translated: CASSRVDTGELFF.

J is TRBJ2-2 and V is TRBV5-1; 7 bases are shared with TRBD1. The CDR3 extends over 17 amino acids. Germline trimming cut 2 bases from V and 3 bases from J; bases unmatched to any gene: 10. Germline V lookup: CDR1 SGHRS, CDR2 YFSETQ. Written as DNA, the CDR3 is TGCGCCAGCAGCTTTTTTTCTCCCGACAGGGACACCGGGGAGCTGTTTTTT. This gives the protein CASSFFSPDRDTGELFF.

This chain links TRBV9 with TRBJ2-2; tentative D call: TRBD1 (6 bases). This CDR3 spans 12 amino acids. Germline loops: CDR1 SGDLS, CDR2 YYNGEE. V was trimmed by 6 bases and J by 3 bases, leaving 6 bases between them. The CDR3 region is CASNRDTGELFF. In nucleotides, the CDR3 is TGTGCCAGCAACAGGGACACCGGGGAGCTGTTTTTT.

The chain uses TRBV6-6 and TRBJ2-1; D might be TRBD1 (5 bases). Germline CDR1 and CDR2: MNHNY and SVGAGI (reference sequence). The CDR3 spans 15 residues. The V end lost 6 bases, the J end lost 4 bases, and 16 bases lay between the germline ends. In DNA form, the CDR3 reads TGTGCCAGCAGCCCCGGCGCACAGGCTTACAATGAGCAGTTCTTC. Translated: CASSPGAQAYNEQFF.

The genes are TRBV4-2 and TRBJ2-7; TRBD2 aligns across 10 bases. V gave up 2 bases and J gave up 2 bases; unmatched junction bases: 12. CDR3 length equals 18 residues. Germline CDR1 is LGHNA and CDR2 is YNFKEQ. The CDR3 spells CASSQLGLAGVITYEQYF. In nucleotides, the CDR3 is TGTGCCAGCAGCCAACTGGGGCTAGCGGGGGTTATCACCTACGAGCAGTACTTC.

J is TRBJ1-5 and V is TRBV19, with D possibly matching TRBD1 (5 bases). Germline V gene data show CDR1 as LNHDA and CDR2 as SQIVND (reference sequence). Trimming cost V 7 bases and J 2 bases, with 9 bases left between them. The length of the CDR3 is 13 residues. CDR3 nucleotides: TGTGCCAGTAATCTAGGGGGCAATCAGCCCCAGCATTTT. The encoded protein is CASNLGGNQPQHF. Together with reference TRBV19 and TRBJ1-5, the CDR3 gives the full variable domain: DGGITQSPKYLFRKEGQNVTLSCEQNLNHDAMYWYRQDPGQGLRLIYYSQIVNDFQKGDIAEGYSVSREKKESFPLTVTSAQKNPTAFYLCASNLGGNQPQHFGDGTRLSIL.

V and J are TRBV18 and TRBJ2-2, with 9 positions matching TRBD2. Germline trimming cut 3 bases from V and 2 bases from J; bases unmatched to any gene: 7. CDR3 length: 17 amino acids. The germline V gene encodes CDR1 KGHSH and CDR2 LQKENI. CDR3 sequence (DNA): TGTGCCAGCTCACCGCGGGCTAGCGGGGTCAACACCGGGGAGCTGTTTTTT. Translated, it gives CASSPRASGVNTGELFF.

The chain recombines TRBV19 with TRBJ1-5, with D tentatively TRBD1 (5 bases). V was clipped by 5 bases and J by 0 bases, with 14 bases between them. Per the germline V gene, CDR1 is LNHDA and CDR2 is SQIVND (reference sequence). This CDR3 has 16 residues. The CDR3 is CASSPRGGYSNQPQHF. CDR3 nucleotides: TGTGCCAGTAGTCCCCGGGGGGGGTATAGCAATCAGCCCCAGCATTTT.

This chain joins TRBV18 and TRBJ1-1; D is uncertain. CDR1 and CDR2 (germline): KGHSH, LQKENI. Trimming shortened V by 6 bases and J by 5 bases, and 13 bases separated the two germline ends. This CDR3 has 13 residues. CDR3 nucleotide sequence: TGTGCCAGCTCTCAGAGGGTGCGGACTGAAGCTTTCTTT. Its translation: CASSQRVRTEAFF. Filled out from reference TRBV18 and TRBJ1-1, the complete variable domain reads NAGVMQNPRHLVRRRGQEARLRCSPMKGHSHVYWYRQLPEEGLKFMVYLQKENIIDESGMPKERFSAEFPKEGPSILRIQQVVRGDSAAYFCASSQRVRTEAFFGQGTRLTVV.

The chain links TRBV7-2 to TRBJ1-6; TRBD1 is a possible D gene (5 bases). This CDR3 contains 15 residues. Germline V gene data show CDR1 as SGHTA and CDR2 as FQGNSA. V gave up 2 bases and J gave up 1 base, with 6 bases separating them. Written as DNA, the CDR3 is TGTGCCAGCAGCTTACAGGGATCCTATAATTCACCCCTCCACTTT. Encoded protein: CASSLQGSYNSPLHF.

The chain employs TRBV7-8 and TRBJ2-1; 13 bases agree with TRBD2. The junction had 8 bases not matched to a gene; V was cut back by 5 bases and J by 4 bases. Germline V gene data show CDR1 as SGHVS and CDR2 as FQNEAQ. The CDR3 loop spans 17 amino acids. The chain's CDR3 is CASSPYRTSGGYNEQFF. Here the CDR3 DNA reads TGTGCCAGCAGCCCTTACCGGACTAGCGGGGGTTACAATGAGCAGTTCTTC.

The CDR3 bases are TGTGCCAGCAGCTTGGAACTAGCGGGGGAACCGTTCTTC. It translates to CASSLELAGEPFF. This chain uses TRBV5-4 with TRBJ2-1; 11 nucleotides align to TRBD2. Germline CDR1 SGHNT, CDR2 YYREEE (reference sequence). J gave up 15 bases and V 0 bases, and 5 bases lay outside the gene matches. CDR3 length: 13 amino acids.

The chain employs TRBV30 and TRBJ2-7, with 7 positions matching TRBD2. CDR3 length equals 13 residues. The trim removed 2 bases at V and 3 bases at J, leaving 4 bases unmatched. The germline CDR1 and CDR2 sequences are GTSNPN and SVGIG (reference sequence). The CDR3 DNA follows: TGTGCCTGGAGTAGAGGCGGGGGCTACGAGCAGTACTTC. This codes for CAWSRGGGYEQYF. The full variable domain, rest sourced from reference TRBV30 and TRBJ2-7, is SQTIHQWPATLVQPVGSPLSLECTVEGTSNPNLYWYRQAAGRGLQLLFYSVGIGQISSEVPQNLSASRPQDRQFILSSKKLLLSDSGFYLCAWSRGGGYEQYFGPGTRLTVT.

J is TRBJ2-7 and V is TRBV18; D not certain. CDR3 length: 15 amino acids. Germline CDR1 and CDR2: KGHSH and LQKENI. The V and J ends lost 1 base and 2 bases respectively, with 12 bases between them. The CDR3 is CASSPRPFFPYEQYF. Written as DNA, the CDR3 is TGTGCCAGCTCACCACGTCCGTTTTTTCCCTACGAGCAGTACTTC. Using reference TRBV18 and TRBJ2-7 for the parts outside the CDR3, the full variable domain is NAGVMQNPRHLVRRRGQEARLRCSPMKGHSHVYWYRQLPEEGLKFMVYLQKENIIDESGMPKERFSAEFPKEGPSILRIQQVVRGDSAAYFCASSPRPFFPYEQYFGPGTRLTVT.

The J gene is TRBJ1-6, the V gene TRBV6-5; 9 nucleotides align to TRBD1. The germline CDR1 and CDR2 sequences are MNHEY and SVGAGI. The CDR3 contains 16 residues. The V segment lost 3 bases and the J segment 7 bases; nucleotides outside the gene matches: 7. The CDR3 here is CASSYGGTGRNSPLHF. In DNA form, the CDR3 reads TGTGCCAGCAGTTATGGGGGGACAGGGAGGAATTCACCCCTCCACTTT.

This chain connects TRBV6-6 to TRBJ2-1, with 10 bases lining up with TRBD2. This CDR3 is built from 20 residues. Germline CDR1 reads MNHNY; CDR2 reads SVGAGI (reference sequence). V shed 6 bases and J 0 bases; nucleotides not matched to a gene: 17. Here the CDR3 DNA reads TGTGCCAGCAGCCCCCCAGCTAGCGGGGGACTCCAGAGCTCCTACAATGAGCAGTTCTTC. Its translation is CASSPPASGGLQSSYNEQFF.

The chain links TRBV29-1 to TRBJ1-2; D remains ambiguous. Germline assignment: CDR1 SQVTM and CDR2 ANQGSEA. V gave up 4 bases and J gave up 2 bases, with 14 bases separating them. CDR3 length: 14 residues. In DNA form, the CDR3 reads TGCAGCGTTGGCCCCCGGGCGGGGAACTATGGCTACACCTTC. It translates to CSVGPRAGNYGYTF.

The chain is built from TRBV27 and TRBJ1-2, with 9 bases identical to TRBD1. Trimming at V came to 3 bases and at J to 4 bases, leaving 6 bases not matched to a gene. This CDR3 contains 15 residues. Germline V CDR1 and CDR2: MNHEY, SMNVEV (reference sequence). This CDR3 is CASSFSGQGVYGYTF. In DNA, the CDR3 is TGTGCCAGCAGTTTTTCGGGACAGGGTGTCTATGGCTACACCTTC.